This TCR beta chain was obtained from a study of blood T cell repertoires in COVID-19. Study background: Nucleic acid was either cDNA or gDNA, and it came from T cells, B-cell-depleted T cells, or PBMCs.

Original processing notes: The authors estimated nucleated cell counts from reference gene primer amplification. Using immunoSEQ multiplex PCR, the repertoire was profiled, and TCRdb retains in-frame clones only, with some absent. V and J calls and clone size are those listed in that table; D and trimming were worked out from the DNA. Of fewer than 350,000 clones in the sample, under 90% were seen once. Per germline, CDR1 SGHTA and CDR2 FQGTGA. The CDR3 spans 16 residues. V was pared by 5 bases and J by 0 bases, with 15 bases between. Study members were between 18 and 89 years old and lived in approximately 25 US regions. Participant reports of clinical history set cohort assignment.

The material sequenced was PBMCs or T cells enriched from blood (not recorded which). The J gene is TRBJ2-3, the V gene TRBV7-3, with D possibly being TRBD1 (5 bases). The sequence was obtained from a man aged 60-69 years who had recovered from COVID-19. CDR3 coding DNA: TGTGCCAGCAGCCTAGACAGCGACTCTAGCACAGATACGCAGTATTTT. Its protein product is CASSLDSDSSTDTQYF. The entire variable domain, with the rest obtained from reference TRBV7-3 and TRBJ2-3, is as follows: GAGVSQTPSNKVTEKGKYVELRCDPISGHTALYWYRQSLGQGPEFLIYFQGTGAADDSGLPNDRFFAVRPEGSVSTLKIQRTERGDSAVYLCASSLDSDSSTDTQYFGPGTRLTVL.